This T cell receptor (beta chain) derives from a study of blood T cell repertoires in COVID-19. Study summary: The study drew acute and convalescent COVID-19 samples from the United States, Italy and Spain. PBMCs, B-cell-depleted T cells, or T cells were the source of the cDNA or gDNA that made up the material.

Assay used: immunoSEQ multiplex PCR; TCRdb lists only in-frame clones, some missing. The table has under 350,000 clones, about 85% seen once. Sequencing was done on a sample of peripheral blood. The sequence came from a human donor in a cohort sampled during active COVID-19.

The CDR3 reads CASSAGGSGTEAFF. As DNA, the CDR3 is TGTGCCAGCAGCGCTGGGGGGTCCGGAACTGAAGCTTTCTTT. The chain joins TRBV9 to TRBJ1-1; D might be TRBD1 (5 bases). The CDR3 consists of 14 residues. Trimming left V 3 bases short and J 5 bases short, with 14 bases between. Germline values: CDR1 SGDLS, CDR2 YYNGEE.